The clone carrying this TCR beta chain showed up just a few times. Its antigen is unknown. The sample comes from a study of CD8 T cells in ankylosing spondylitis. Regarding the study as a whole: Several highly homologous variants made up a TCR beta motif, and this motif appeared characteristic of ankylosing spondylitis blood.

TCRdb processed the 5' RACE reads anew with MiXCR; each CDR3 protein has one entry. This table holds more than 400,000 distinct CDR3 sequences, roughly 5.3% found once. CDR1 and CDR2 (germline): MGHRA, YSYEKL. V dropped 11 bases and J dropped 3; count of bases not matched to a gene: 9. The CDR3 extends over 13 amino acids. The origin of this receptor is a male donor with ankylosing spondylitis. The sequenced sample consisted of blood, either unsorted or a sorted T cell fraction (not recorded which). The rearrangement uses TRBV4-1 and TRBJ2-7; 8 bases map to TRBD2. CDR3 sequence reads: CAGSLGLDYEQYF. CDR3 bases: TGCGCCGGATCTCTGGGACTAGACTACGAGCAGTACTTC.